The 21 T cell receptor beta chains reported below all come from one sample, sequenced in a study of cytomegalovirus exposure and HLA in healthy donors. The PCR made use of 60 Vbeta and 13 Jbeta primers. Some clones are missing from TCRdb's copy, which holds only in-frame ones; the method was immunoSEQ multiplex PCR. This sample carries about 140,000 clones, roughly 80% of them seen once, and the ten largest clones take under 5%. The sample comprised PBMCs. The receptors shown here come from a man aged 40-49 years in good health and CMV-seronegative.

J is TRBJ2-3 and V is TRBV5-4, with a possible D match to TRBD2 (6 bases). Between the trimmed V and J ends, which lost 4 bases and 11 bases, there was a span of 11 bases. From germline, CDR1 is SGHNT and CDR2 YYREEE (reference sequence). The CDR3 contains 11 residues. Here the CDR3 DNA reads TGTGCCAGCAGCCGAACGGGGGAGCAGTATTTT. Residues: CASSRTGEQYF.

This chain connects TRBV7-2 to TRBJ2-5, with D perhaps matching TRBD1 (5 bases). The DNA matches TRBJ2-7 better at its end, which makes the J call doubtful. The V gene's germline CDR1 is SGHTA and CDR2 FQGNSA. The CDR3 consists of 12 residues. CDR3 sequence (DNA): TGTGCCAGCAGATCCGACAGATACGAGCAGTACTTC. It yields the protein CASRSDRYEQYF.

The V and J genes are TRBV19 and TRBJ2-3; a possible D gene is TRBD2 (6 bases). Per the germline V gene, CDR1 is LNHDA and CDR2 is SQIVND (reference sequence). Trimming took off 6 bases at V and 2 bases at J, with 9 bases between the two ends. This CDR3 comprises 13 residues. CDR3 DNA: TGTGCCAGTAGGGGGGGAACCACAGATACGCAGTATTTT. It translates to CASRGGTTDTQYF.

This clone was seen more than once but under ten times. V and J are TRBV4-3 and TRBJ1-2, with D uncertain. The germline CDR1 and CDR2 sequences are LGHNA and YSLEER. Trimming took off 0 bases at V and 7 bases at J, with 12 bases between the two ends. The CDR3 spans 14 residues. This CDR3 reads CASSQDLRSIGYTF. The CDR3 nucleotides read TGCGCCAGCAGCCAAGATCTACGCTCTATTGGCTACACCTTC.

This clone was seen once. This sequence joins TRBV6-6 and TRBJ2-5; the D gene is possibly TRBD1 (5 bases). Germline V gene data show CDR1 as MNHNY and CDR2 as SVGAGI (reference sequence). The CDR3 contains 12 residues. Between the trimmed V and J ends, which lost 5 bases and 7 bases, there was a span of 11 bases. The CDR3 DNA is TGTGCCAGCAGTCTGGAAAGGGGGACCCAGTACTTC. It encodes CASSLERGTQYF.

V is TRBV7-6 and J is TRBJ1-1; TRBD1 aligns across 12 bases. Germline V gives CDR1 SGHVS, CDR2 FNYEAQ. The CDR3 has 15 amino acids. With 5 bases clipped from V and 5 bases from J, the junction kept 6 bases outside the gene matches. The CDR3 DNA reads TGTGCCAGCAGCCTGGGACAGGGGGCAAGGACTGAAGCTTTCTTT. Residues: CASSLGQGARTEAFF. Full variable domain (outside the CDR3, taken from reference TRBV7-6 and TRBJ1-1): GAGVSQSPRYKVTKRGQDVALRCDPISGHVSLYWYRQALGQGPEFLTYFNYEAQQDKSGLPNDRFSAERPEGSISTLTIQRTEQRDSAMYRCASSLGQGARTEAFFGQGTRLTVV.

In nucleotides, the CDR3 is TGCGCCAGCAGCCCCGGACAGGGGATACTCACAGATACGCAGTATTTT. This codes for CASSPGQGILTDTQYF. The chain is built from TRBV4-1 and TRBJ2-3; 9 nucleotides match TRBD1. Germline CDR1 and CDR2: MGHRA and YSYEKL. There are 16 residues in the CDR3. V was pared by 4 bases and J by 2 bases, with 7 bases of the junction left unmatched.

The gene calls are TRBV9 and TRBJ2-5; TRBD2 matches 14 bases. CDR1 SGDLS and CDR2 YYNGEE come from the germline V gene. This CDR3 contains 15 residues. Unmatched junction bases numbered 0, after V lost 0 bases and J lost 5 bases. The CDR3 loop is CASSVGLAGGETQYF. CDR3 nucleotide sequence: TGTGCCAGCAGCGTAGGACTAGCGGGAGGGGAGACCCAGTACTTC.

A single count supports this clone. The rearrangement joins TRBV6-1 to TRBJ2-2; 11 nucleotides agree with TRBD2. The CDR3 runs to 15 residues. From germline, CDR1 is MNHNS and CDR2 SASEGT. V trimming: 8 bases; J trimming: 7 bases; junction bases outside the gene matches: 9. CDR3: CASLERLAGGGELFF. For the CDR3, the DNA is TGTGCCAGCCTAGAGAGGCTAGCGGGGGGCGGGGAGCTGTTTTTT.

The chain combines TRBV18 with TRBJ1-1; 7 bases agree with TRBD1. The CDR3 length is 12 residues. V was clipped by 0 bases and J by 9 bases; unmatched bases: 1. Germline lookup yields CDR1 KGHSH and CDR2 LQKENI. The CDR3 region has the DNA TGTGCCAGCTCACCACCGGGACAGCAAGCTTTCTTT. This gives the protein CASSPPGQQAFF. Drawing the rest from reference TRBV18 and TRBJ1-1, the complete variable domain is NAGVMQNPRHLVRRRGQEARLRCSPMKGHSHVYWYRQLPEEGLKFMVYLQKENIIDESGMPKERFSAEFPKEGPSILRIQQVVRGDSAAYFCASSPPGQQAFFGQGTRLTVV.

The rearrangement uses TRBV9 and TRBJ1-3; TRBD1 matches 10 bases. The ends lost 0 bases at V and 0 bases at J; junction bases unmatched: 3. The CDR3 contains 17 residues. The V gene's germline CDR1 is SGDLS and CDR2 YYNGEE. CDR3 coding DNA: TGTGCCAGCAGCGTAGAGGGACAGGGGAGCTCTGGAAACACCATATATTTT. Protein product: CASSVEGQGSSGNTIYF.

The V call is TRBV28, the J call TRBJ1-2, with TRBD1 as a possible D gene (5 bases). Per the germline V gene, CDR1 is MDHEN and CDR2 is SYDVKM. This CDR3 region has 15 residues. The V end was cut by 5 bases, the J end by 2 bases, with 15 bases between. The CDR3 loop is CASSQNGGINYGYTF. In DNA, the CDR3 is TGTGCCAGCAGTCAAAATGGGGGGATCAACTATGGCTACACCTTC.

V and J are TRBV13 and TRBJ2-7; weak D call: TRBD1 (6 bases). The CDR3 extends over 15 amino acids. Deletions cut 7 bases from V and 3 bases from J, with 19 bases between. From germline, CDR1 is PRHDT and CDR2 FYEKMQ (reference sequence). The CDR3 coding sequence is TGTGCCAGCACCCTCCGCAGGGGTATCGACTACGAGCAGTACTTC. It specifies CASTLRRGIDYEQYF.

V usage is TRBV6-1 and J usage is TRBJ2-5, with D maybe TRBD2 (5 bases). This CDR3 region has 13 residues. The germline CDR1 and CDR2 sequences are MNHNS and SASEGT. Trimming pared 4 bases from V and 11 bases from J, leaving 17 bases between. CDR3 region: CASSGALGSEQYF. The CDR3 DNA follows: TGTGCCAGCAGTGGGGCGCTAGGGAGTGAGCAGTACTTC.

This CDR3 reads CASSPRPGRNEKLFF. In DNA, the CDR3 is TGTGCCAGCAGCCCTAGGCCAGGGCGGAATGAAAAACTGTTTTTT. V is TRBV7-2 and J is TRBJ1-4, with D possibly matching TRBD1 (5 bases). Germline loops: CDR1 SGHTA, CDR2 FQGNSA. V was clipped by 5 bases and J by 5 bases, with 15 bases between them. This CDR3 contains 15 residues.

The rearrangement links TRBV7-2 to TRBJ2-5; TRBD2 is a possible D gene (5 bases). The CDR3 consists of 17 residues. CDR1 and CDR2 (germline): SGHTA, FQGNSA. V was pared by 7 bases and J by 0 bases, with 21 bases between. CDR3 DNA: TGTGCCAGCACCCCCTCCCCCAGCGGTGATGACCAAGAGACCCAGTACTTC. This codes for CASTPSPSGDDQETQYF.

The chain recombines TRBV6-5 with TRBJ1-5, with D perhaps TRBD1 (6 bases). V lost 6 bases to trimming and J lost 7 bases, with 19 bases between them. Looked up from germline, CDR1 is MNHEY and CDR2 is SVGAGI. There are 15 residues in the CDR3. CDR3 residues: CASRTIKQGHQPQHF. Written as DNA, the CDR3 is TGTGCCAGCAGAACTATCAAACAGGGACACCAGCCCCAGCATTTT.

DNA of the CDR3: TGTGCCAGCAGCTCCTCCCTCGCGGGGGTGTACCAAGAGACCCAGTACTTC. Translating it yields CASSSSLAGVYQETQYF. This rearrangement joins TRBV7-9 to TRBJ2-5, with TRBD2 matching over 7 bases. The germline V gene encodes CDR1 SEHNR and CDR2 FQNEAQ (reference sequence). With 4 bases clipped from V and 0 bases from J, the junction kept 11 bases outside the gene matches. The CDR3 covers 17 residues.

V and J are TRBV5-4 and TRBJ2-1, with D maybe TRBD1 (6 bases). This CDR3 region has 15 residues. Germline V gene data show CDR1 as SGHNT and CDR2 as YYREEE (reference sequence). Trimming shortened V by 4 bases and J by 6 bases, and 17 bases separated the two germline ends. The CDR3 region has the DNA TGTGCCAGCAGCACACAGGGCACTTTGGGCAATGAGCAGTTCTTC. Amino acids: CASSTQGTLGNEQFF.

This sequence joins TRBV7-9 and TRBJ1-1, with D maybe TRBD1 (5 bases). Germline CDR1 is SEHNR and CDR2 is FQNEAQ (reference sequence). The CDR3 consists of 13 residues. The V gene lost 0 bases and the J gene lost 6 bases, with 8 bases spanning the gap. The CDR3 protein is CASSLAGGAEAFF. The CDR3 DNA reads as TGTGCCAGCAGCTTAGCGGGGGGTGCTGAAGCTTTCTTT.

The rearrangement uses TRBV6-5 and TRBJ2-5, with TRBD1 matching over 10 bases. The tail of the sequence fits TRBJ2-7 better, so the J call may be wrong. Looked up from germline, CDR1 is MNHEY and CDR2 is SVGAGI. The CDR3 is 15 amino acids. CDR3 region: CASSAPGTGAYEQYF. The CDR3 region has the DNA TGTGCCAGCAGTGCTCCCGGGACAGGGGCCTACGAGCAGTACTTC.